The 10 T cell receptor beta chains below all came from one sample that was sequenced in a study of T cells in Graves' hyperthyroidism and ophthalmopathy (dated by TCRdb to the late 2010s). Library preparation used multiplex PCR. The sequencer was an Illumina HiSeq 2000. TCR beta CDR3 regions were amplified from RNA transcripts. For the first round of RT-PCR on the TCR CDR3, the HTBI primer set was used together with the Qiagen OneStep RT-PCR kit. The public reads were reanalyzed by TCRdb: fastp trimming at Q25, MiXCR alignment, in-frame beta chains only. Rows matching on CDR3 protein sequence are summarized as one entry with the most common DNA and genes. A total of approximately 330,000 distinct CDR3 sequences appear in this sample, about 21% of them only once. Over 40% of the sample comes from the top ten. The source material was blood. These receptors originate from a woman in her 50s with Graves' hyperthyroidism.

The table lists this clonotype with many counts. V and J are TRBV12-3 or TRBV12-4 and TRBJ2-7; the D gene is possibly TRBD2 (5 bases). This CDR3 has 14 residues. Trimming took off 7 bases at V and 5 bases at J, with 18 bases between the two ends. The CDR3 DNA follows: TGTGCCAGCACCGACTACCGAGGAAGCAACGAGCAGTACTTC. Translated: CASTDYRGSNEQYF.

The J gene is TRBJ1-3, the V gene TRBV6-2 or TRBV6-3, with 8 positions matching TRBD1. CDR3 length equals 16 residues. The germline gives CDR1 MNHEY, CDR2 SVGEGT. V trimming: 6 bases; J trimming: 3 bases; junction bases outside the gene matches: 10. CDR3 sequence: CASSLGQGKHGNTIYF. The CDR3 DNA follows: TGTGCCAGCAGCCTCGGACAGGGCAAGCATGGAAACACCATATATTTT.

This clonotype has at least ten counts. The genes are TRBV7-9 and TRBJ2-1; TRBD1 is a possible D gene (6 bases). Germline CDR1 and CDR2: SEHNR and FQNEAQ (reference sequence). The V end was cut by 1 base, the J end by 8 bases, with 15 bases between. The CDR3 runs to 15 residues. Here the CDR3 reads CASSLVGQGMDEQFF. The DNA of the CDR3 is TGTGCCAGCAGCTTAGTAGGGCAGGGGATGGATGAGCAGTTCTTC.

This clonotype was seen more than once but under ten times. The J gene is TRBJ1-2, the V gene TRBV28; perhaps TRBD1 as D (5 bases). V was trimmed by 6 bases and J by 5 bases, leaving 16 bases between them. This CDR3 spans 14 amino acids. Germline CDR1 and CDR2: MDHEN and SYDVKM. The CDR3 here is CASSSGGSVYGYTF. The CDR3 coding sequence is TGTGCCAGCAGCTCGGGGGGAAGCGTGTATGGCTACACCTTC.

Only a few counts were recorded for this clonotype. The rearrangement uses TRBV6-1 and TRBJ2-5; 10 bases line up with TRBD2. Per germline, CDR1 MNHNS and CDR2 SASEGT. V lost 5 bases, J lost 4 bases, and 4 bases stayed unmatched. The CDR3 runs to 14 residues. The CDR3 coding sequence is TGTGCCAGCAGTCTCGGACTAGCGGCAGAGACCCAGTACTTC. Amino acid sequence: CASSLGLAAETQYF.

This clonotype was recorded a few times. The chain uses TRBV10-2 and TRBJ2-7; D possibly corresponds to TRBD1 (6 bases). Trimming left V 3 bases short and J 3 bases short, with 12 bases between. The germline V gene has CDR1 WSHSY and CDR2 SAAADI. This CDR3 is 14 amino acids long. CDR3 amino acids: CASSEQGLGYEQYF. CDR3 nucleotide sequence: TGCGCCAGCAGTGAACAGGGATTGGGCTACGAGCAGTACTTC.

This clonotype has only a few counts. The J gene is TRBJ1-2, the V gene TRBV6-1; D not certain. The CDR3 length is 12 residues. Trimming stripped 4 bases from V and 2 bases from J, with 5 bases between. Germline V lookup: CDR1 MNHNS, CDR2 SASEGT. DNA for the CDR3: TGTGCCAGCAGTGTGGGGAACTATGGCTACACCTTC. Translation: CASSVGNYGYTF.

The chain employs TRBV4-1 and TRBJ2-5; 9 bases fit TRBD2. CDR3 length: 18 residues. Germline V gene sequence: CDR1 MGHRA, CDR2 YSYEKL. The V gene end was trimmed by 0 bases and the J gene end by 1 base; junction bases not matched to a gene: 9. This CDR3 is CASSQETLAGGIQETQYF. The DNA for the CDR3 is TGCGCCAGCAGCCAAGAAACACTAGCGGGTGGCATCCAAGAGACCCAGTACTTC.

CDR3 in DNA: TGTGCCAGCAGTGACGTAGGGACGAATCAGCCCCAGCATTTT. It specifies CASSDVGTNQPQHF. The chain is built from TRBV2 and TRBJ1-5, with D perhaps TRBD1 (5 bases). V was trimmed by 3 bases and J by 4 bases, leaving 10 bases between them. The length of the CDR3 is 14 residues. Looked up from germline, CDR1 is SNHLY and CDR2 is FYNNEI.

This clonotype has just a few counts. The gene calls are TRBV30 and TRBJ2-7; D may be TRBD1 or TRBD2 (6 bases each). This CDR3 comprises 15 residues. The germline CDR1 and CDR2 sequences are GTSNPN and SVGIG (reference sequence). V was shortened by 2 bases and J by 3 bases, with 17 bases between the two germline ends. The CDR3 protein is CAWSSPEGGFYEQYF. The CDR3 bases are TGTGCCTGGAGTTCCCCGGAAGGGGGGTTCTACGAGCAGTACTTC.